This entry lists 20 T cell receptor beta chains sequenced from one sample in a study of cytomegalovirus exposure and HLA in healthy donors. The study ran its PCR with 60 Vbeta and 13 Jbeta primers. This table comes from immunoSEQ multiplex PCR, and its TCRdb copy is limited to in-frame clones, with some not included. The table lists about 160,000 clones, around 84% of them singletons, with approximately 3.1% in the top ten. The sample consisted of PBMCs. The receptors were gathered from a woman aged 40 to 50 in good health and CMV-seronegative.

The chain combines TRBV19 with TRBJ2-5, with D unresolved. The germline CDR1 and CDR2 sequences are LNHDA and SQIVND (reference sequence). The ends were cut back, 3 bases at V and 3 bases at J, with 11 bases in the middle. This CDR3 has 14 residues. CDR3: CASSIILAKETQYF. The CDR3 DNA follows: TGTGCCAGTAGTATTATACTCGCCAAAGAGACCCAGTACTTC. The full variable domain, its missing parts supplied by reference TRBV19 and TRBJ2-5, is DGGITQSPKYLFRKEGQNVTLSCEQNLNHDAMYWYRQDPGQGLRLIYYSQIVNDFQKGDIAEGYSVSREKKESFPLTVTSAQKNPTAFYLCASSIILAKETQYFGPGTRLLVL.

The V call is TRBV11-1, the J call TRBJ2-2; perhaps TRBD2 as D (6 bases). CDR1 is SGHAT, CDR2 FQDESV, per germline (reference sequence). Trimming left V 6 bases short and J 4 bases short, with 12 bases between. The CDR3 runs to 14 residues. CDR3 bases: TGTGCCAGCAGGAGGCGGGGTGGCACCGGGGAGCTGTTTTTT. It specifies CASRRRGGTGELFF. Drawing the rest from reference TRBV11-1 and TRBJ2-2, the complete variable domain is EAEVAQSPRYKITEKSQAVAFWCDPISGHATLYWYRQILGQGPELLVQFQDESVVDDSQLPKDRFSAERLKGVDSTLKIQPAELGDSAMYLCASRRRGGTGELFFGEGSRLTVL.

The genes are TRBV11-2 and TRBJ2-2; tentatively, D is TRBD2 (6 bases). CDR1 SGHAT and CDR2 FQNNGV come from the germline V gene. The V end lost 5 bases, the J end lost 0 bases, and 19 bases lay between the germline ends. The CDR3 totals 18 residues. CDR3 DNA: TGTGCCAGCAGCCCTACTTACGGGGGATCCCCGAACACCGGGGAGCTGTTTTTT. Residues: CASSPTYGGSPNTGELFF. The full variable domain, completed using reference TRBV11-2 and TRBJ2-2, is EAGVAQSPRYKIIEKRQSVAFWCNPISGHATLYWYQQILGQGPKLLIQFQNNGVVDDSQLPKDRFSAERLKGVDSTLKIQPAKLEDSAVYLCASSPTYGGSPNTGELFFGEGSRLTVL.

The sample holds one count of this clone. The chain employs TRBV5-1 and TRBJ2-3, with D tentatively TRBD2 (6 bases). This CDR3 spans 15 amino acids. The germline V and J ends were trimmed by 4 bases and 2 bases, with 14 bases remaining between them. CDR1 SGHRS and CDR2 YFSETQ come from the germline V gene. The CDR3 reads CASSPQAGTTDTQYF. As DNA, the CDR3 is TGCGCCAGCAGCCCCCAGGCGGGGACCACAGATACGCAGTATTTT.

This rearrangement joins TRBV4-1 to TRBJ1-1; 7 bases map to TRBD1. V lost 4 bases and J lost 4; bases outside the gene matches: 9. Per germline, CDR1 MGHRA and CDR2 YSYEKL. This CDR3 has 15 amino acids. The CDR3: CASSRVTGLITEAFF. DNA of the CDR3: TGCGCCAGCAGCCGGGTGACAGGGCTGATCACTGAAGCTTTCTTT.

The CDR3 spells CASSQGTISYEQYF. The CDR3 coding sequence is TGTGCCAGCAGCCAAGGGACAATCTCCTACGAGCAGTACTTC. V is TRBV7-6 and J is TRBJ2-7; tentatively, D is TRBD1 (6 bases). The germline V gene has CDR1 SGHVS and CDR2 FNYEAQ. Trimming pared 5 bases from V and 0 bases from J, leaving 11 bases between. This CDR3 has 14 residues. The complete variable domain, with remaining parts taken from reference TRBV7-6 and TRBJ2-7, reads GAGVSQSPRYKVTKRGQDVALRCDPISGHVSLYWYRQALGQGPEFLTYFNYEAQQDKSGLPNDRFSAERPEGSISTLTIQRTEQRDSAMYRCASSQGTISYEQYFGPGTRLTVT.

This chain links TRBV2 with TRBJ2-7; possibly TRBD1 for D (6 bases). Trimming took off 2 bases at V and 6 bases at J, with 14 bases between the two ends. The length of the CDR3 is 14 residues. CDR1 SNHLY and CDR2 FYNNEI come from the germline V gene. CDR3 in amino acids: CASSELKQGSEQYF. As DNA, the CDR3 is TGTGCCAGCAGTGAACTCAAACAGGGAAGCGAGCAGTACTTC.

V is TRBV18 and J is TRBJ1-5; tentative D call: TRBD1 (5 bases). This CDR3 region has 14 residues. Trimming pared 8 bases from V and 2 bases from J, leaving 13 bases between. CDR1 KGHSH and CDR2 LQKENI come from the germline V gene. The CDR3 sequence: CASQQGNGNQPQHF. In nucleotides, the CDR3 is TGTGCCAGCCAGCAGGGTAATGGCAATCAGCCCCAGCATTTT.

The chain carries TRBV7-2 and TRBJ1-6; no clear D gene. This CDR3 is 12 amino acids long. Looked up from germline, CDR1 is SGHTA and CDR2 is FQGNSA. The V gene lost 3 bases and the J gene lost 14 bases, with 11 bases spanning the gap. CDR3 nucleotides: TGTGCCAGCAGCTTGGCCACCATTTCCCTCCACTTT. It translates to CASSLATISLHF. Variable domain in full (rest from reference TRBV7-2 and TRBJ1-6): GAGVSQSPSNKVTEKGKDVELRCDPISGHTALYWYRQSLGQGLEFLIYFQGNSAPDKSGLPSDRFSAERTGGSVSTLTIQRTQQEDSAVYLCASSLATISLHFGNGTRLTVT.

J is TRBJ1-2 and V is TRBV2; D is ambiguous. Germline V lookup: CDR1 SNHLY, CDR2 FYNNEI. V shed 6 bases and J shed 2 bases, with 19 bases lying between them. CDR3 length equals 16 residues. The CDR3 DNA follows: TGTGCCAGCAGGGGCCATATAGACGGTATAAACTATGGCTACACCTTC. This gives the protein CASRGHIDGINYGYTF.

CDR3 residues: CASSGTDSRASGYTF. DNA for the CDR3: TGTGCCAGCAGTGGGACTGACTCTAGGGCGTCTGGCTACACCTTC. The J gene is TRBJ1-2, the V gene TRBV2; D call uncertain. The germline CDR1 and CDR2 sequences are SNHLY and FYNNEI. The CDR3 extends over 15 amino acids. Trimming took off 4 bases at V and 7 bases at J, with 19 bases between the two ends.

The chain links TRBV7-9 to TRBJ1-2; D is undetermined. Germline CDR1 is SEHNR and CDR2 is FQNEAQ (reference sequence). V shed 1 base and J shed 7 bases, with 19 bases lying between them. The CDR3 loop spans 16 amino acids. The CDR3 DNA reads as TGTGCCAGCAGCTTAGAGAGAGGGCTAAGCGTCTCTGGCTACACCTTC. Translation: CASSLERGLSVSGYTF.

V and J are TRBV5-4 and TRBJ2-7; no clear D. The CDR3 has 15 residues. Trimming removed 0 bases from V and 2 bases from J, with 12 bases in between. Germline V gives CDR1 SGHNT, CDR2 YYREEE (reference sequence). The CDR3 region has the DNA TGTGCCAGCAGCTTGGACTCATCTCTCACCTACGAGCAGTACTTC. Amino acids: CASSLDSSLTYEQYF.

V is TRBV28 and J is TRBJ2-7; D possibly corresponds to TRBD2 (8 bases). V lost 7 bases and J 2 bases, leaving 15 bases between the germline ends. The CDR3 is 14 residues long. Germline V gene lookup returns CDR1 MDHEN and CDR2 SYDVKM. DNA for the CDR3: TGTGCCAGCATCCCGGGGGGGACAGCCTACGAGCAGTACTTC. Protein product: CASIPGGTAYEQYF. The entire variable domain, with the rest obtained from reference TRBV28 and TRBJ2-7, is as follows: DVKVTQSSRYLVKRTGEKVFLECVQDMDHENMFWYRQDPGLGLRLIYFSYDVKMKEKGDIPEGYSVSREKKERFSLILESASTNQTSMYLCASIPGGTAYEQYFGPGTRLTVT.

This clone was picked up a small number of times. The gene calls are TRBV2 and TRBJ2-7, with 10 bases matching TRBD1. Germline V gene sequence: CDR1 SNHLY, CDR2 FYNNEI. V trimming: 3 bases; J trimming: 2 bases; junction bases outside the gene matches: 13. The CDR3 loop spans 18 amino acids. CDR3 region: CASSDSPYGTGETYEQYF. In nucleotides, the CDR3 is TGTGCCAGCAGTGATTCTCCGTACGGGACAGGGGAAACCTACGAGCAGTACTTC.

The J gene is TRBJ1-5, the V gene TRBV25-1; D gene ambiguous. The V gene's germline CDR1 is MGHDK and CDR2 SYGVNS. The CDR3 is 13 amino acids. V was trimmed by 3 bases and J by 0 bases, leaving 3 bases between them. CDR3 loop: CASSDYSNQPQHF. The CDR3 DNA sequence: TGTGCCAGCAGTGACTATAGCAATCAGCCCCAGCATTTT.

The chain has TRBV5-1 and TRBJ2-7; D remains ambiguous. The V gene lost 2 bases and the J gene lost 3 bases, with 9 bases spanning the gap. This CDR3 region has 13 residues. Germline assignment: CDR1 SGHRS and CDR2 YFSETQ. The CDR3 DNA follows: TGCGCCAGCAGCTTCGATACACGCTACGAGCAGTACTTC. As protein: CASSFDTRYEQYF.

Written as DNA, the CDR3 is TGTGCCAGCAGCCCAATCGGCGGTACTAGCACAGATACGCAGTATTTT. Amino acid sequence: CASSPIGGTSTDTQYF. J is TRBJ2-3 and V is TRBV5-4; D unclear. From germline, CDR1 is SGHNT and CDR2 YYREEE (reference sequence). Trimming cost V 4 bases and J 0 bases, with 15 bases left between them. The CDR3 spans 16 residues.

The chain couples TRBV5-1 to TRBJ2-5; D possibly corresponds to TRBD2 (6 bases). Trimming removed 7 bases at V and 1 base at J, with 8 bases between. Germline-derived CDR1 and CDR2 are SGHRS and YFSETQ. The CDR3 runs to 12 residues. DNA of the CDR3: TGCGCCAGCTCCGGGGGCCAAGAGACCCAGTACTTC. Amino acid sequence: CASSGGQETQYF.

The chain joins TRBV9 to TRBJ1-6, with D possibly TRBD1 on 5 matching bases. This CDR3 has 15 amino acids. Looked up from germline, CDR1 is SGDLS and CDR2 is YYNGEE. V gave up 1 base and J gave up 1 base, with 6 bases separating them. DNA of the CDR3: TGTGCCAGCAGCGTACGACAGTCCTATAATTCACCCCTCCACTTT. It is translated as CASSVRQSYNSPLHF.